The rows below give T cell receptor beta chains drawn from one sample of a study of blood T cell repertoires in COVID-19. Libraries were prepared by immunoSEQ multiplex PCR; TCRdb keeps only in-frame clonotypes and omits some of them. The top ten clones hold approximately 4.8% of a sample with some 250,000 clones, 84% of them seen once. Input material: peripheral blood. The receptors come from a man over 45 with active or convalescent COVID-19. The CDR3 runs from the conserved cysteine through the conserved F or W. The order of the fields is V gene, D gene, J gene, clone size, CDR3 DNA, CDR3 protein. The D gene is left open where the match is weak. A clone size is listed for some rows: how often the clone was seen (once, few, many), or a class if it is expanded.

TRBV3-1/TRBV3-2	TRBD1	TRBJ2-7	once	TGTGCCAGCAGACAGACAGGGGCTATCTCCTACGAGCAGTACTTC	CASRQTGAISYEQYF
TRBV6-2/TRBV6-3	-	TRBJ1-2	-	TGTGCCAGCAGTTACTCAGAAGGGGCAGACTATGGCTACACCTTC	CASSYSEGADYGYTF
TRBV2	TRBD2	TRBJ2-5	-	TGTGCCAGCAAGGTCGGCGGGGGGGGAGAGACCCAGTACTTC	CASKVGGGGETQYF
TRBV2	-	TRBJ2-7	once	TGTGCCAGCAGTGTTTTGGCCAGGGCGGACGAGCAGTACTTC	CASSVLARADEQYF
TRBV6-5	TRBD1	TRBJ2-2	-	TGTGCCAGCAGGGGACAGGGTGTGGCCGGGGAGCTGTTTTTT	CASRGQGVAGELFF
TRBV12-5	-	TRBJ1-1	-	TGTGCTAGTGGTCTTGGACAGCTCTCCGAACTGACTGAAGCTTTCTTT	CASGLGQLSELTEAFF
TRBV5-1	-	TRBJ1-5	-	TGCGCCAGCAGCTACGGAGAATTTAATCAGCCCCAGCATTTT	CASSYGEFNQPQHF
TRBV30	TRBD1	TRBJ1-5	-	TGTGCCTGGAGCGCGGGACAGGGGAACAATCAGCCCCAGCATTTT	CAWSAGQGNNQPQHF
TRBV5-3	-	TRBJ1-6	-	TGTGCCAGAAGCTTGAGCACAGTGGTCGATAATTCACCCCTCCACTTT	CARSLSTVVDNSPLHF
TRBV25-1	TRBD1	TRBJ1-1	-	TGTGCCAGCAGTGACTCTTACCGGGACAGGGCACTGGGCACTGAAGCTTTCTTT	CASSDSYRDRALGTEAFF
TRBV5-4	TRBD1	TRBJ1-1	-	TGTGCCAGCAGCTACGGGACAGCTGAAGCTTTCTTT	CASSYGTAEAFF
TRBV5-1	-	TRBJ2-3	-	TGCGCCAGCAGCTTGGAGGGGTATTCACGCACAGATACGCAGTATTTT	CASSLEGYSRTDTQYF
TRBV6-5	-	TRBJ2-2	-	TGTGCCACCAGCCACGAACAGGGTAACACCGGGGAGCTGTTTTTT	CATSHEQGNTGELFF
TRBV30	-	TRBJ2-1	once	TGTGCCTGGAGGCCCGGGGTTAGTGAGCAGTTCTTC	CAWRPGVSEQFF
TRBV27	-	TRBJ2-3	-	TGTGCCAGCAGTTTAATGGGGGCGGGCACAGATACGCAGTATTTT	CASSLMGAGTDTQYF
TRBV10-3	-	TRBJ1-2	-	TGTGCCATCAGCATAGGGGGGGGCGAGTATGGCTACACCTTC	CAISIGGGEYGYTF
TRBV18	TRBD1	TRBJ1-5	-	TGTGCCAGCTCAGCCGGGACAGCGAGTCAGCCCCAGCATTTT	CASSAGTASQPQHF
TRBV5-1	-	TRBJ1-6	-	TGCGCCAGCAGCTTGGGCCGGGACATGACGGATCCCCTCCACTTT	CASSLGRDMTDPLHF
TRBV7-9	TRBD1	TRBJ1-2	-	TGTGCCAGCAGCTCGGGACAGGGAAACTATGGCTACACCTTC	CASSSGQGNYGYTF
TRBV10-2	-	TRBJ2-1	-	TGCGCCAGCAGGTTAGACGGAGCCTACAATGAGCAGTTCTTC	CASRLDGAYNEQFF
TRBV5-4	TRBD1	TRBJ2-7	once	TGTGCCAGCAGCTTGGAGGGGACAGGGTCCCACGAGCAGTACTTC	CASSLEGTGSHEQYF
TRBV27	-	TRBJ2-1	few	TGTGCCAGCAGACTACCCGGTGCTGGGGAGCAGTTCTTC	CASRLPGAGEQFF
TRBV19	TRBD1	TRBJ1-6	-	TGTGCCAGCCTAGGGGACAGGGACAGTTCACCCCTCCACTTT	CASLGDRDSSPLHF
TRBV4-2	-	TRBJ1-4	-	TGTGCCAGCAGCCCAATCGGACAGACTAATGAAAAACTGTTTTTT	CASSPIGQTNEKLFF
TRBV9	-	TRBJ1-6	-	TGTGCCAGCAGCGTAGATGAACGTCGAGGGTCGACCCTCCACTTT	CASSVDERRGSTLHF
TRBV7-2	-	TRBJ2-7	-	TGTGCCAGCAGTCCCCCCGGGACACTCAGCTCCTACGAGCAGTACTTC	CASSPPGTLSSYEQYF
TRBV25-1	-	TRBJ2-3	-	TGTGCCAGCAGTGTCCAGAATACGCAGTATTTT	CASSVQNTQYF
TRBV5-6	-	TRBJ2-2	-	TGTGCCAGCAGCGTTCAGGGGACCCTAACCGGGGAGCTGTTTTTT	CASSVQGTLTGELFF
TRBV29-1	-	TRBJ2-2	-	TGCAGCGTTGATCCCGGGAACACCGGGGAGCTGTTTTTT	CSVDPGNTGELFF
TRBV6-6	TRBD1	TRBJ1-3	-	TGTGCCAGCAGTACAGGGGGCTCTGGAAACACCATATATTTT	CASSTGGSGNTIYF
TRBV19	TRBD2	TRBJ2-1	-	TGTGCCAGTAGTAGAGTAGCGGGGGGGCCGAATGAGCAGTTCTTC	CASSRVAGGPNEQFF
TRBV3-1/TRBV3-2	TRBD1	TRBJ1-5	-	TGTGCCAGCAGCCAAGATTACGGACAGGGGATTCATCAGCCCCAGCATTTT	CASSQDYGQGIHQPQHF
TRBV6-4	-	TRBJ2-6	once	TGTGCCAGCAGTGACTCGGGCAGGGGCCTCGCCGGGGCCAACGTCCTGACTTTC	CASSDSGRGLAGANVLTF